This entry lists 5 T cell receptor beta chains sequenced from one sample in a study of blood T cells in healthy people across ages. Primed by a sample-barcoded 5' primer and a J-beta primer mix, a second PCR proceeded for 7 to 11 cycles. TCRdb reprocessed the 5' RACE reads with MiXCR, giving one entry per CDR3 protein. The sample contains about 1.5 million distinct CDR3 sequences, under 55% of which appear only once. Sequenced material: blood. Every receptor here comes from a woman younger than 35 in good health.

J is TRBJ1-5 and V is TRBV7-9; TRBD1 matches at 11 bases. This CDR3 contains 19 residues. Germline V gene sequence: CDR1 SEHNR, CDR2 FQNEAQ (reference sequence). V was pared by 1 base and J by 5 bases, with 13 bases of the junction left unmatched. CDR3 sequence (DNA): TGTGCCAGCAGCTTAGGCGGGACAGGGGGTGGCTCGGGCGATCAGCCCCAGCATTTT. Protein sequence: CASSLGGTGGGSGDQPQHF.

The CDR3: CASSTSLDEQFF. The CDR3 coding sequence is TGTGCCAGCTCTACTAGCTTGGATGAGCAGTTCTTC. This chain connects TRBV6-2 or TRBV6-3 to TRBJ2-1; weak D call: TRBD2 (6 bases). This CDR3 has 12 residues. Deletions cut 8 bases from V and 8 bases from J, with 13 bases between. CDR1 MNHEY and CDR2 SVGEGT come from the germline V gene.

The chain employs TRBV29-1 and TRBJ2-3, with TRBD1 identical over 8 bases. With 4 bases clipped from V and 3 bases from J, the junction kept 9 bases outside the gene matches. This CDR3 is built from 15 residues. Germline CDR1 reads SQVTM; CDR2 reads ANQGSEA. CDR3 residues: CSVAPQGDETDTQYF. The CDR3 nucleotides are TGCAGCGTTGCCCCACAGGGGGACGAGACAGATACGCAGTATTTT.

This clonotype was recorded a few times. The rearrangement uses TRBV20-1 and TRBJ2-4, with D perhaps matching TRBD2 (6 bases). Germline CDR1 DFQATT, CDR2 SNEGSKA (reference sequence). V lost 6 bases to trimming and J lost 6 bases, with 24 bases between them. The CDR3 totals 16 residues. CDR3 loop: CSAIAASTPGRNIQYF. As DNA, the CDR3 is TGCAGTGCGATAGCGGCCTCGACCCCCGGGCGAAACATTCAGTACTTC.

CDR3 coding DNA: TGTGCCAGCAGCCCTCGGACTAGCGGGATTTCCTCCTACGAGCAGTACTTC. Amino acid sequence: CASSPRTSGISSYEQYF. This chain links TRBV7-2 with TRBJ2-7; the match to TRBD2 covers 12 bases. J gave up 0 bases and V 5 bases, and 8 bases lay outside the gene matches. Germline lookup yields CDR1 SGHTA and CDR2 FQGNSA. The CDR3 totals 17 residues. The full variable domain, rest sourced from reference TRBV7-2 and TRBJ2-7, is GAGVSQSPSNKVTEKGKDVELRCDPISGHTALYWYRQSLGQGLEFLIYFQGNSAPDKSGLPSDRFSAERTGGSVSTLTIQRTQQEDSAVYLCASSPRTSGISSYEQYFGPGTRLTVT.